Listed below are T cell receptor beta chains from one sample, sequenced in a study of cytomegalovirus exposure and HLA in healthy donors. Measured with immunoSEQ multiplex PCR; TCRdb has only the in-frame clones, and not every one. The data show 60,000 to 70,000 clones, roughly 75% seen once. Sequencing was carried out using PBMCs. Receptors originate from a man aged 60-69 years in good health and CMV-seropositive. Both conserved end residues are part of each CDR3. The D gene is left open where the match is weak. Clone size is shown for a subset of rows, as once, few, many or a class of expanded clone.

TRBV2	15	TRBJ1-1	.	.	CASSAGQAVGTEAFF	TGTGCCAGCAGTGCCGGCCAGGCCGTGGGCACTGAAGCTTTCTTT
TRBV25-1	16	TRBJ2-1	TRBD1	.	CASSRSGTGGVYEQFF	TGTGCCAGCAGCAGATCCGGGACAGGGGGCGTCTATGAGCAGTTCTTC
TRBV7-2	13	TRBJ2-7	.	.	CASSLDRAREQYF	TGTGCCAGCAGCTTAGACAGGGCTCGGGAGCAGTACTTC
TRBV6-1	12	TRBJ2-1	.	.	CASSGGYNEQFF	TGTGCCAGCAGCGGGGGTTACAATGAGCAGTTCTTC
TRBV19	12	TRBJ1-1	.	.	CASNVLGAEAFF	TGTGCCAGTAACGTGCTCGGTGCCGAAGCTTTCTTT
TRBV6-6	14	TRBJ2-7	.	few	CASSYGGQTYEQYF	TGTGCCAGCAGTTACGGGGGCCAAACCTACGAGCAGTACTTC
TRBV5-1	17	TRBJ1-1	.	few	CASSLREGGARGTEAFF	TGCGCCAGCAGCTTGCGGGAGGGGGGAGCCAGAGGGACTGAAGCTTTCTTT
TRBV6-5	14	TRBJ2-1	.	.	CASSQLFIYNEQFF	TGTGCCAGCAGCCAATTGTTCATCTACAATGAGCAGTTCTTC
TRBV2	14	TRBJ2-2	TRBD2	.	CASRGTSGSGELFF	TGTGCCAGCAGGGGGACTAGCGGGTCCGGGGAGCTGTTTTTT
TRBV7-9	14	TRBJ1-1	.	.	CASSLLVTNTEAFF	TGTGCCAGCAGCTTATTAGTTACGAACACTGAAGCTTTCTTT
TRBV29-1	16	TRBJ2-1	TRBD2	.	CSAGPRLAGPDNEQFF	TGCAGCGCCGGACCCAGGCTAGCGGGACCGGACAATGAGCAGTTCTTC
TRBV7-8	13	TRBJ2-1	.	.	CASSLEGGREQFF	TGTGCCAGCAGCTTAGAAGGAGGTCGTGAGCAGTTCTTC
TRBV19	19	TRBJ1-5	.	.	CASSILRGLDFYSNQPQHF	TGTGCCAGTAGTATCCTTAGGGGCCTCGATTTCTATAGCAATCAGCCCCAGCATTTT
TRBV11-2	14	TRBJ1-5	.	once	CASSAQPSNQPQHF	TGTGCCAGCAGCGCACAGCCCTCGAATCAGCCCCAGCATTTT
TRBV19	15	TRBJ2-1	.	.	CASSTYYDPYNEQFF	TGTGCCAGTAGTACTTACTACGACCCCTACAATGAGCAGTTCTTC
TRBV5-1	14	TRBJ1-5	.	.	CASSPGQSNQPQHF	TGCGCCAGCAGCCCAGGACAGAGCAATCAGCCCCAGCATTTT
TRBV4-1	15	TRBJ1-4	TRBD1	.	CASSPSTGGAGKLFF	TGCGCCAGCAGCCCCTCTACAGGGGGCGCGGGAAAACTGTTTTTT
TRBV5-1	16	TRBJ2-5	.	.	CASSGIAQNYKETQYF	TGCGCCAGCAGCGGGATAGCGCAAAATTACAAAGAGACCCAGTACTTC
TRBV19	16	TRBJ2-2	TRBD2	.	CASSARGVANTGELFF	TGTGCCAGTAGTGCCCGGGGGGTGGCGAACACCGGGGAGCTGTTTTTT
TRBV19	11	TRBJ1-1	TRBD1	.	CATATGIGAFF	TGTGCCACTGCGACAGGGATAGGGGCTTTCTTT
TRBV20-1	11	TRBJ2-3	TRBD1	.	CSATDRVMVDF	TGCAGTGCGACCGACAGGGTCATGGTGGATTTT
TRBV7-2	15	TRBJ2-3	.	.	CASSLDRQATDTQYF	TGTGCCAGCAGCTTAGACCGACAGGCCACAGATACGCAGTATTTT
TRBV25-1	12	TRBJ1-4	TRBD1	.	CASSTGQGQLFF	TGTGCCAGCAGTACAGGACAGGGCCAACTGTTTTTT
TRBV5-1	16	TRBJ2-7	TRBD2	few	CASSANLAGGPVEQYF	TGCGCCAGCAGCGCAAATCTAGCGGGAGGGCCGGTCGAGCAGTACTTC
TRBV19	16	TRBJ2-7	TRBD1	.	CASSIFADRGAYEQYF	TGTGCCAGTAGTATCTTTGCGGACAGGGGGGCTTACGAGCAGTACTTC
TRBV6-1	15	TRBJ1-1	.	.	CASRPTGMRNTEAFF	TGTGCCAGCAGGCCTACCGGGATGAGAAACACTGAAGCTTTCTTT
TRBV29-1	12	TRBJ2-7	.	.	CSVEDSPDEQYF	TGCAGCGTTGAAGATTCCCCGGACGAGCAGTACTTC